The 22 T cell receptor beta chains presented below share a single source sample, sequenced in a study of cytomegalovirus exposure and HLA in healthy donors. Use of 60 Vbeta and 13 Jbeta primers characterized the PCR. Sequenced by immunoSEQ multiplex PCR; TCRdb stores in-frame clones only, minus some. This table holds about 180,000 clones, 80% to 85% found once. The material sequenced was PBMCs. The receptor source for this set is a woman younger than 45 in good health and CMV-seronegative.

The V call is TRBV5-1, the J call TRBJ1-1, with 8 bases fitting TRBD1. This CDR3 comprises 14 residues. V lost 4 bases, J lost 1 base, and 3 bases stayed unmatched. Germline-derived CDR1 and CDR2 are SGHRS and YFSETQ. The CDR3 bases are TGCGCCAGCAGCCCTGGGACAGGGAACACTGAAGCTTTCTTT. This translates into CASSPGTGNTEAFF.

The rearrangement uses TRBV5-6 and TRBJ1-1; 7 nucleotides line up with TRBD1. Germline CDR1 SGHDT, CDR2 YYEEEE. The CDR3 totals 13 residues. The V segment lost 7 bases and the J segment 1 base; nucleotides outside the gene matches: 4. The CDR3 bases are TGTGCCAGCGATAGACAGGGGAACACTGAAGCTTTCTTT. It encodes CASDRQGNTEAFF.

The chain is built from TRBV19 and TRBJ2-7; 7 bases align to TRBD1. CDR1 LNHDA and CDR2 SQIVND come from the germline V gene (reference sequence). With 5 bases clipped from V and 2 bases from J, the junction kept 6 bases outside the gene matches. The length of the CDR3 is 14 residues. The CDR3 sequence is CASSLRDRAYEQYF. The CDR3 nucleotides read TGTGCCAGTAGTCTTCGGGACAGAGCCTACGAGCAGTACTTC.

A few counts support this clone. The rearrangement links TRBV6-4 to TRBJ2-6, with D unresolved. V lost 9 bases and J 0 bases, leaving 9 bases between the germline ends. There are 14 residues in the CDR3. CDR1 is MRHNA and CDR2 is SNTAGT in the germline V gene. CDR3 in amino acids: CASRSVSGANVLTF. For the CDR3, the DNA is TGTGCCAGTCGAAGCGTCTCTGGGGCCAACGTCCTGACTTTC.

This clone has just one count. The chain combines TRBV6-6 with TRBJ1-2; maybe TRBD1 (5 bases). The germline gives CDR1 MNHNY, CDR2 SVGAGI (reference sequence). V lost 2 bases and J 4 bases, leaving 14 bases between the germline ends. This CDR3 comprises 15 residues. The CDR3 nucleotides read TGTGCCAGCAGTTACGCAGGGCCAGTGGGCTATGGCTACACCTTC. Translated, it gives CASSYAGPVGYGYTF.

The CDR3 loop is CASSTQTGGSILNTIYF. The CDR3 nucleotides read TGTGCCAGCAGCACCCAGACAGGGGGCTCGATCTTAAACACCATATATTTT. The rearrangement uses TRBV7-9 and TRBJ1-3, with 10 positions matching TRBD1. Germline CDR1 SEHNR, CDR2 FQNEAQ (reference sequence). The length of the CDR3 is 17 residues. V dropped 5 bases and J dropped 6; count of bases not matched to a gene: 13.

The chain recombines TRBV29-1 with TRBJ2-7; TRBD1 is a possible D gene (6 bases). Germline CDR1 and CDR2: SQVTM and ANQGSEA. Trimming took off 6 bases at V and 4 bases at J, with 10 bases between the two ends. This CDR3 contains 11 residues. The CDR3 loop is CSVGTGYEQYF. CDR3 nucleotide sequence: TGCAGCGTCGGAACAGGGTACGAGCAGTACTTC.

This clone was counted a few times. The chain uses TRBV29-1 and TRBJ1-3; D gene ambiguous. V was shortened by 4 bases and J by 0 bases, with 7 bases between the two germline ends. CDR1 and CDR2 from the germline V gene are SQVTM and ANQGSEA. This CDR3 comprises 13 residues. The DNA of the CDR3 is TGCAGCGTTGTGCCTAGCTCTGGAAACACCATATATTTT. This translates into CSVVPSSGNTIYF.

This clone has only one observation. The chain recombines TRBV7-6 with TRBJ2-5; D remains unclear. Germline loops: CDR1 SGHVS, CDR2 FNYEAQ. CDR3 length: 12 amino acids. The germline V and J ends were trimmed by 4 bases and 0 bases, with 3 bases remaining between them. This chain's CDR3 is CASSSYQETQYF. The DNA of the CDR3 is TGTGCCAGCAGCTCGTACCAAGAGACCCAGTACTTC.

This clone was observed a handful of times. This chain joins TRBV18 and TRBJ2-2, with 8 bases matching TRBD1. The CDR3 is 15 amino acids. The trim removed 2 bases at V and 7 bases at J, leaving 6 bases unmatched. CDR1 and CDR2 from the germline V gene are KGHSH and LQKENI. CDR3 sequence (DNA): TGTGCCAGCTCACCAAACCAACAGGGGGACGGGGAGCTGTTTTTT. Its translation is CASSPNQQGDGELFF. The full variable domain, its missing parts supplied by reference TRBV18 and TRBJ2-2, is NAGVMQNPRHLVRRRGQEARLRCSPMKGHSHVYWYRQLPEEGLKFMVYLQKENIIDESGMPKERFSAEFPKEGPSILRIQQVVRGDSAAYFCASSPNQQGDGELFFGEGSRLTVL.

The chain combines TRBV27 with TRBJ1-5, with D possibly being TRBD1 (6 bases). Germline-derived CDR1 and CDR2 are MNHEY and SMNVEV (reference sequence). Trimming took off 0 bases at V and 5 bases at J, with 14 bases between the two ends. The CDR3 length is 16 residues. Here the CDR3 reads CASSLSIRGWDQPQHF. CDR3 bases: TGTGCCAGCAGTTTATCGATTAGGGGGTGGGATCAGCCCCAGCATTTT.

This clone was detected only a few times. This chain uses TRBV2 with TRBJ1-1; no clear D. The CDR3 is 13 amino acids. Looked up from germline, CDR1 is SNHLY and CDR2 is FYNNEI. Trimming pared 9 bases from V and 1 base from J, leaving 12 bases between. The CDR3, as DNA: TGTGCCAGTCTTCGCCAGGAGAACACTGAAGCTTTCTTT. Translating gives CASLRQENTEAFF.

The rearrangement joins TRBV28 to TRBJ2-3; 11 bases are shared with TRBD1. V lost 2 bases, J lost 6 bases, and 7 bases stayed unmatched. The CDR3 covers 16 residues. From germline, CDR1 is MDHEN and CDR2 SYDVKM. The CDR3: CASSLGTGGISDTQYF. The DNA of the CDR3 is TGTGCCAGCAGTTTAGGGACAGGGGGAATATCGGATACGCAGTATTTT.

V gene TRBV5-1 combines with J gene TRBJ2-1, with a tentative D call TRBD1 (6 bases). CDR1 is SGHRS and CDR2 is YFSETQ in the germline V gene. Trimming removed 4 bases from V and 0 bases from J, with 8 bases in between. The CDR3 spans 14 residues. CDR3 sequence: CASSPGHSYNEQFF. The DNA of the CDR3 is TGCGCCAGCAGCCCGGGACACTCCTACAATGAGCAGTTCTTC.

In its sample, this clone was seen a few times. The chain carries TRBV28 and TRBJ2-3; 7 nucleotides align to TRBD1. CDR1 is MDHEN, CDR2 SYDVKM, per germline. V was clipped by 6 bases and J by 1 base; unmatched bases: 1. The CDR3 has 13 amino acids. CDR3 region: CASRGTGTDTQYF. The CDR3 DNA is TGTGCCAGCAGGGGGACAGGCACAGATACGCAGTATTTT.

The gene calls are TRBV28 and TRBJ2-5, with 14 bases lining up with TRBD2. Germline V lookup: CDR1 MDHEN, CDR2 SYDVKM. V lost 5 bases and J lost 5; bases outside the gene matches: 16. The CDR3 spans 19 residues. CDR3 loop: CASSPLRGGLAGVTETQYF. In DNA form, the CDR3 reads TGTGCCAGCAGTCCACTCCGAGGGGGACTAGCGGGGGTTACTGAGACCCAGTACTTC.

The table lists this clone with a few counts. CDR3 coding DNA: TGTGCCTGGAGTGTACAGGGGGATCAGCCCCAGCATTTT. It codes for CAWSVQGDQPQHF. The chain has TRBV30 and TRBJ1-5; 8 bases match TRBD1. With V trimmed by 0 bases and J by 5 bases, 0 bases remained unmatched. CDR3 length: 13 residues. The germline CDR1 and CDR2 sequences are GTSNPN and SVGIG (reference sequence).

This chain links TRBV25-1 with TRBJ2-5; no clear D gene. Trimming removed 0 bases at V and 5 bases at J, with 13 bases between. The CDR3 loop spans 15 amino acids. Germline V gene data show CDR1 as MGHDK and CDR2 as SYGVNS. The CDR3 region has the DNA TGTGCCAGCAGTGAATATGGGCTTTCTCTGGAGACCCAGTACTTC. As protein: CASSEYGLSLETQYF.

For the CDR3, the DNA is TGTGCCAGCAGCCTCCTATCCGGGACAGGGTTGATGGAGACCCAGTACTTC. Protein: CASSLLSGTGLMETQYF. The chain joins TRBV5-4 to TRBJ2-5; 9 nucleotides match TRBD1. Germline CDR1 SGHNT, CDR2 YYREEE (reference sequence). The CDR3 has 17 residues. V gave up 4 bases and J gave up 5 bases; unmatched junction bases: 15.

The chain joins TRBV5-5 to TRBJ1-2; D is undetermined. Trimming took 2 bases from V and 3 from J, leaving 14 bases between them. The CDR3 spans 15 residues. Germline V CDR1 and CDR2: SGHKS, YYEKEE (reference sequence). The CDR3: CASSLFGGGDYGYTF. As DNA, the CDR3 is TGTGCCAGCAGCTTATTCGGTGGAGGTGACTATGGCTACACCTTC.

J is TRBJ2-3 and V is TRBV7-8; the match to TRBD2 covers 11 bases. CDR3 length: 17 residues. The ends lost 1 base at V and 8 bases at J; junction bases unmatched: 11. Germline V gives CDR1 SGHVS, CDR2 FQNEAQ. Here the CDR3 DNA reads TGTGCCAGCAGCTTAGGAGGGACTAGCGGTACGTTTGGTACGCAGTATTTT. Its translation: CASSLGGTSGTFGTQYF.

This chain uses TRBV28 with TRBJ2-5; 7 nucleotides agree with TRBD1. Germline V CDR1 and CDR2: MDHEN, SYDVKM. V shed 3 bases and J 2 bases; nucleotides not matched to a gene: 6. There are 15 residues in the CDR3. CDR3 in amino acids: CASSFSGTEQETQYF. The CDR3 DNA follows: TGTGCCAGCAGTTTTTCCGGGACAGAGCAAGAGACCCAGTACTTC.